These 22 T cell receptor beta chains were sequenced from one sample in a study of beta chain features in type 1 diabetes. Expressed TCRB transcripts were sequenced because the entire RNA isolate underwent reverse transcription. Assay: immunoSEQ multiplex PCR; the TCRdb copy retains only in-frame clones and omits some. This table holds about 40,000 clones, more than 40% found once. Sequencing was done on a sample of central memory CD4+ T cells from blood. These receptors originate from a woman between 18 and 29 years old in good health.

The chain links TRBV7-9 to TRBJ1-1; no reliable D call. From germline, CDR1 is SEHNR and CDR2 FQNEAQ (reference sequence). The V end was cut by 5 bases, the J end by 0 bases, with 16 bases between. CDR3 length: 16 amino acids. CDR3 DNA sequence: TGTGCCAGCAGCGCTCGGGTCTCAAAAATGAACACTGAAGCTTTCTTT. Translated, it gives CASSARVSKMNTEAFF.

V and J are TRBV11-2 and TRBJ2-5; D call uncertain. CDR1 SGHAT and CDR2 FQNNGV come from the germline V gene. The CDR3 is 12 residues long. V lost 1 base and J lost 6, with 6 bases in between. The CDR3 loop reads CASSLGGKTQYF. Here the CDR3 DNA reads TGTGCCAGCAGCTTAGGAGGCAAGACCCAGTACTTC.

The chain combines TRBV18 with TRBJ1-1; D is unclear. The CDR3 covers 14 residues. Germline values: CDR1 KGHSH, CDR2 LQKENI. V was trimmed by 3 bases and J by 6 bases, leaving 14 bases between them. CDR3 region: CASSPQVEKAEAFF. CDR3 DNA sequence: TGTGCCAGCTCACCCCAGGTCGAAAAGGCTGAAGCTTTCTTT.

This clone was counted between two and nine times. This sequence joins TRBV5-1 and TRBJ1-1; TRBD1 might be the D (6 bases). The V end was cut by 4 bases, the J end by 3 bases, with 19 bases between. CDR1 SGHRS and CDR2 YFSETQ come from the germline V gene. This CDR3 spans 16 amino acids. CDR3: CASSKTGSSSDTEAFF. The CDR3 bases are TGCGCCAGCAGCAAAACAGGGTCGAGTAGTGACACTGAAGCTTTCTTT.

The sample holds a few counts of this clone. The J gene is TRBJ2-7, the V gene TRBV6-6, with D possibly being TRBD1 (5 bases). V was shortened by 6 bases and J by 4 bases, with 13 bases between the two germline ends. The CDR3 runs 13 residues. The germline gives CDR1 MNHNY, CDR2 SVGAGI (reference sequence). In DNA form, the CDR3 reads TGTGCCAGCAGACGAGACAGCCTTTACGAGCAGTACTTC. This translates into CASRRDSLYEQYF.

This rearrangement joins TRBV2 to TRBJ2-5; 8 bases agree with TRBD2. This CDR3 is built from 14 residues. Germline assignment: CDR1 SNHLY and CDR2 FYNNEI. J lost 5 bases, V lost 6 bases, and 8 bases had no gene match. The CDR3 bases are TGTGCCAGCAGGTACGGGAGGGCCATGGAGACCCAGTACTTC. Translating gives CASRYGRAMETQYF. The full variable domain, completed using reference TRBV2 and TRBJ2-5, is EPEVTQTPSHQVTQMGQEVILRCVPISNHLYFYWYRQILGQKVEFLVSFYNNEISEKSEIFDDQFSVERPDGSNFTLKIRSTKLEDSAMYFCASRYGRAMETQYFGPGTRLLVL.

V gene TRBV6-6 combines with J gene TRBJ1-1; the match to TRBD1 covers 7 bases. The CDR3 consists of 14 residues. V lost 5 bases and J lost 1; bases outside the gene matches: 4. Per germline, CDR1 MNHNY and CDR2 SVGAGI (reference sequence). The CDR3 here is CASSQGTANTEAFF. CDR3 DNA: TGTGCCAGCAGTCAGGGGACAGCGAACACTGAAGCTTTCTTT.

The sample holds one count of this clone. V usage is TRBV10-2 and J usage is TRBJ1-5, with TRBD1 matching 8 bases. V shed 7 bases, J shed 3 bases, and the junction held 2 bases outside the gene matches. The germline V gene has CDR1 WSHSY and CDR2 SAAADI. The CDR3 has 13 residues. The CDR3 region is CASTTGANQPQHF. CDR3 DNA sequence: TGCGCCAGCACGACAGGGGCCAATCAGCCCCAGCATTTT.

V gene TRBV11-2 combines with J gene TRBJ2-7; the match to TRBD2 covers 14 bases. This CDR3 is built from 16 residues. The V segment lost 2 bases and the J segment 10 bases; nucleotides outside the gene matches: 10. Germline lookup yields CDR1 SGHAT and CDR2 FQNNGV. The CDR3, as DNA: TGTGCCAGCAGCTTACCCCCAGCCGGGACTAGCGGGAGCCAGTACTTC. Translation: CASSLPPAGTSGSQYF.

There are a few counts of this clone. The genes are TRBV25-1 and TRBJ2-1; D is unclear. Germline V CDR1 and CDR2: MGHDK, SYGVNS. CDR3 size: 12 residues. With 3 bases removed from V and 4 bases from J, the gap between germline ends came to 4 bases. CDR3: CASSDRYNEQFF. CDR3 nucleotides: TGTGCCAGCAGTGACAGATACAATGAGCAGTTCTTC.

At least ten counts were recorded for this clone. This sequence joins TRBV6-1 and TRBJ1-5, with D maybe TRBD1 (5 bases). CDR3 length equals 19 residues. In germline, CDR1 is MNHNS, CDR2 SASEGT. The germline V and J ends were trimmed by 0 bases and 1 base, with 19 bases remaining between them. In DNA, the CDR3 is TGTGCCAGCAGTGAAGCTTTTGGCACAGGCGGGAGGAGCAATCAGCCCCAGCATTTT. It specifies CASSEAFGTGGRSNQPQHF.

The genes are TRBV2 and TRBJ2-2, with 9 bases that match TRBD1. The CDR3 covers 16 residues. With V trimmed by 4 bases and J by 5 bases, 8 bases remained unmatched. In germline, CDR1 is SNHLY, CDR2 FYNNEI. The CDR3 loop is CASSASGTGNTGELFF. The DNA of the CDR3 is TGTGCCAGCAGTGCGTCTGGGACAGGGAATACCGGGGAGCTGTTTTTT. Filled out from reference TRBV2 and TRBJ2-2, the complete variable domain reads EPEVTQTPSHQVTQMGQEVILRCVPISNHLYFYWYRQILGQKVEFLVSFYNNEISEKSEIFDDQFSVERPDGSNFTLKIRSTKLEDSAMYFCASSASGTGNTGELFFGEGSRLTVL.

A few counts support this clone. The chain uses TRBV6-5 and TRBJ1-4; 7 bases line up with TRBD1. The trim removed 6 bases at V and 7 bases at J, leaving 11 bases unmatched. Per the germline V gene, CDR1 is MNHEY and CDR2 is SVGAGI. The length of the CDR3 is 15 residues. CDR3 nucleotides: TGTGCCAGCAGCATATATAGGGGGCGCAGTGAAAAACTGTTTTTT. This translates into CASSIYRGRSEKLFF.

This clone was found a few times. The chain recombines TRBV5-1 with TRBJ2-2; D not certain. This CDR3 is built from 15 residues. Trimming took 2 bases from V and 4 from J, leaving 12 bases between them. The germline CDR1 and CDR2 sequences are SGHRS and YFSETQ. CDR3 nucleotides: TGCGCCAGCAGCTTTGAGGCAGCTAGCACCGGGGAGCTGTTTTTT. Protein sequence: CASSFEAASTGELFF.

This clone was observed a few times. This chain links TRBV7-9 with TRBJ2-7; TRBD1 might be the D (5 bases). From germline, CDR1 is SEHNR and CDR2 FQNEAQ (reference sequence). There are 13 residues in the CDR3. V was clipped by 3 bases and J by 2 bases, with 8 bases between them. The CDR3 DNA is TGTGCCAGCAGCTTTGACAGAACCTACGAGCAGTACTTC. This translates into CASSFDRTYEQYF. Variable domain in full (rest from reference TRBV7-9 and TRBJ2-7): DTGVSQNPRHKITKRGQNVTFRCDPISEHNRLYWYRQTLGQGPEFLTYFQNEAQLEKSRLLSDRFSAERPKGSFSTLEIQRTEQGDSAMYLCASSFDRTYEQYFGPGTRLTVT.

This rearrangement joins TRBV6-1 to TRBJ2-5; the D is unclear. This CDR3 region has 17 residues. V was cut by 0 bases and J by 6 bases, with 20 bases left in between. Germline V CDR1 and CDR2: MNHNS, SASEGT. The CDR3 is CASSEASAWSLRQTQYF. As DNA, the CDR3 is TGTGCCAGCAGTGAAGCGTCCGCCTGGTCATTGAGGCAGACCCAGTACTTC.

In its sample, this clone was seen a few times. The genes are TRBV7-3 and TRBJ1-2, with 9 bases identical to TRBD1. The CDR3 covers 14 residues. Germline-derived CDR1 and CDR2 are SGHTA and FQGTGA. With V trimmed by 0 bases and J by 8 bases, 4 bases remained unmatched. The CDR3 region is CASSLTTGGYGYTF. The CDR3 DNA is TGTGCCAGCAGCTTAACCACAGGGGGCTACGGCTACACCTTC.

This clone appeared once. V and J are TRBV5-1 and TRBJ2-1, with 10 nucleotides matching TRBD2. The CDR3 extends over 16 amino acids. Trimming took 4 bases from V and 0 from J; bases not matched to a gene: 4. Germline CDR1 is SGHRS and CDR2 is YFSETQ. CDR3 sequence reads: CASSPTSGVSYNEQFF. The CDR3 nucleotides are TGCGCCAGCAGCCCCACTAGCGGGGTCTCCTACAATGAGCAGTTCTTC.

This clone appeared a few times. This chain connects TRBV4-1 to TRBJ2-3, with 8 nucleotides matching TRBD2. V was clipped by 4 bases and J by 2 bases; unmatched bases: 5. This CDR3 is built from 15 residues. CDR1 and CDR2 (germline): MGHRA, YSYEKL. The CDR3, as DNA: TGCGCCAGCAGCCGAGGACTAGCTTCCACAGATACGCAGTATTTT. Protein sequence: CASSRGLASTDTQYF.

This clone was picked up a small number of times. This chain links TRBV29-1 with TRBJ1-5; D gene unclear. V was trimmed by 1 base and J by 11 bases, leaving 12 bases between them. Germline CDR1 is SQVTM and CDR2 is ANQGSEA. The CDR3 is 12 amino acids. The CDR3 loop reads CSVEGTGGTQHF. CDR3 DNA: TGCAGCGTTGAAGGGACCGGCGGGACCCAGCATTTT.

This clone was seen a handful of times. The chain carries TRBV5-4 and TRBJ1-1; 10 nucleotides align to TRBD1. The V gene's germline CDR1 is SGHNT and CDR2 YYREEE (reference sequence). This CDR3 has 13 residues. The ends lost 9 bases at V and 5 bases at J; junction bases unmatched: 7. The CDR3 region is CATKPGQGTEAFF. The CDR3, as DNA: TGTGCCACCAAGCCGGGACAGGGGACTGAAGCTTTCTTT.

The sample holds a few counts of this clone. The gene calls are TRBV30 and TRBJ1-4; possibly TRBD1 for D (6 bases). Germline V lookup: CDR1 GTSNPN, CDR2 SVGIG (reference sequence). The CDR3 spans 14 residues. Trimming stripped 0 bases from V and 6 bases from J, with 11 bases between. This CDR3 is CAWSVAGAHEKLFF. The CDR3 nucleotides read TGTGCCTGGAGTGTAGCAGGGGCGCATGAAAAACTGTTTTTT.